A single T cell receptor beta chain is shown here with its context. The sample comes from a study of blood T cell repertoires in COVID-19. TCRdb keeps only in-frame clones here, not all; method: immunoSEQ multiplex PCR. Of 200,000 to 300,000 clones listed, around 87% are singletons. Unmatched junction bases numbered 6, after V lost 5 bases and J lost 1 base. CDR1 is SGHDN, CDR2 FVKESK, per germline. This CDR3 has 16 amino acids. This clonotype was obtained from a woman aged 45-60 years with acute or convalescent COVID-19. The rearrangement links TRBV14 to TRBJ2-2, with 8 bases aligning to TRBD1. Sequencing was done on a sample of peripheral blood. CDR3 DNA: TGTGCCAGCAGCACCCGGACAGGGTGGAACACCGGGGAGCTGTTTTTT. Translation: CASSTRTGWNTGELFF.